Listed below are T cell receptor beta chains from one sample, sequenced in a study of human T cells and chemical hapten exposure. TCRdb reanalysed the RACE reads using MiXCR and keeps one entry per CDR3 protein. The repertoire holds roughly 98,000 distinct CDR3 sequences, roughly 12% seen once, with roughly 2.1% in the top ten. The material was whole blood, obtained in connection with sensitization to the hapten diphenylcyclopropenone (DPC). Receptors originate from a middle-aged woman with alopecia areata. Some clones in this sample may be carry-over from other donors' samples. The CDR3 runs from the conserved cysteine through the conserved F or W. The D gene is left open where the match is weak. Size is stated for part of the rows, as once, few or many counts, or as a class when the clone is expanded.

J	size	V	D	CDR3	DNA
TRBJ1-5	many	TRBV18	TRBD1	CASSPWGTGGDQPQHF	TGTGCCAGCTCACCATGGGGGACAGGGGGCGATCAGCCCCAGCATTTT
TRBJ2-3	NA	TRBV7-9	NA	CASSRTSSTDTQYF	TGTGCCAGCAGCAGGACATCGAGCACAGATACGCAGTATTTT
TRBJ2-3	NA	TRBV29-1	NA	CSVDHLLDTQYF	TGCAGCGTTGACCACCTCCTAGATACGCAGTATTTT
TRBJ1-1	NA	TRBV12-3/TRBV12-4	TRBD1	CASNPAGRTGDTEAFF	TGTGCCAGCAACCCGGCTGGCCGGACAGGGGATACTGAAGCTTTCTTT
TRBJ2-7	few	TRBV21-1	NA	CASSHRGLAGAEQYF	TGTGCCAGCAGCCACCGGGGACTAGCGGGAGCCGAGCAGTACTTC
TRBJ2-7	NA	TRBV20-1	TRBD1	CSARAVGQETYEQYF	TGCAGTGCTAGGGCAGTCGGACAGGAGACCTACGAGCAGTACTTC
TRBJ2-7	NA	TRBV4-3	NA	CASSQKNRGGQQYF	TGCGCCAGCAGCCAAAAAAACAGGGGAGGTCAGCAGTACTTC
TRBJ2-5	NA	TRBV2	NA	CASSEMAAQETQYF	TGTGCCAGCAGTGAAATGGCGGCCCAAGAGACCCAGTACTTC
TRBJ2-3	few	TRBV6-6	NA	CASSWFTGYSTDTQYF	TGTGCCAGCAGTTGGTTCACAGGGTATAGCACAGATACGCAGTATTTT
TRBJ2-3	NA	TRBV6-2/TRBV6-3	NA	CASRRGAADTQYF	TGTGCCAGCAGACGAGGGGCCGCAGATACGCAGTATTTT
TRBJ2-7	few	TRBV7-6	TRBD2	CASSLSLGTSGSEQYF	TGTGCCAGCAGCTTATCCTTAGGGACTAGCGGGTCCGAGCAGTACTTC